These 2 T cell receptor beta chains were all obtained from the same sample, sequenced in a study of blood T cells in healthy people across ages. PCR was performed a second time for about 7 to 11 cycles using a sample-barcoded 5' primer and a J-beta primer mix. TCRdb re-derived calls from the 5' RACE reads in MiXCR, one entry per CDR3 protein. The top ten hold 28% of the sample, which has hundreds of thousands of distinct CDR3 sequences, around 62% seen once. Source material: blood. These receptors originate from a man aged 25-40 years in good health.

This chain joins TRBV20-1 and TRBJ1-5; TRBD1 aligns across 7 bases. The CDR3 has 17 amino acids. Germline values: CDR1 DFQATT, CDR2 SNEGSKA (reference sequence). The ends lost 0 bases at V and 0 bases at J; junction bases unmatched: 8. CDR3 amino acids: CSARDGGQTYSNQPQHF. CDR3 nucleotide sequence: TGCAGTGCTAGAGATGGGGGACAGACATATAGCAATCAGCCCCAGCATTTT.

The chain joins TRBV12-3 or TRBV12-4 to TRBJ2-5; 8 bases are a match to TRBD2. The CDR3 has 16 amino acids. The V gene end was trimmed by 4 bases and the J gene end by 1 base; junction bases not matched to a gene: 8. CDR3 residues: CASSSRDSGAQETQYF. The CDR3 bases are TGTGCCAGCAGTTCCCGGGATAGCGGGGCCCAAGAGACCCAGTACTTC.